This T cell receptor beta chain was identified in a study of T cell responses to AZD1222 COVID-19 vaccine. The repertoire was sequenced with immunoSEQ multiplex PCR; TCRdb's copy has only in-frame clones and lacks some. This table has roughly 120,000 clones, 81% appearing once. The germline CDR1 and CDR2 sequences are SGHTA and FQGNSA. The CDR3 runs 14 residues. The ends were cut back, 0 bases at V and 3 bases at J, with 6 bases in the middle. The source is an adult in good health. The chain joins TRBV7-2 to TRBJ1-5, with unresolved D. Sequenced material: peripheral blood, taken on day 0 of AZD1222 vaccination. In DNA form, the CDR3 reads TGTGCCAGCAGCTTAGCGCGTAACAATCAGCCCCAGCATTTT. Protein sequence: CASSLARNNQPQHF.